Listed here is a single T cell receptor (beta chain). Its antigen is not known. These data are taken from a study of shared clonotypes between healthy human individuals. Across the whole study: Sampling drew on donors who were a couple of women and three men aged 18 to 49. Every donor yielded three CD4 naive, three CD4 memory, two CD8 naive and one CD8 memory plate.

Overall study results and limits: Clonotypes shared by all four donors outscored non-shared clonotypes in generation probability.

V lost 6 bases to trimming and J lost 1 base; unmatched junction nucleotides: 12. CDR3 length: 17 amino acids. Germline-derived CDR1 and CDR2 are MNHEY and SMNVEV (reference sequence). Every immunoSEQ plate was one replicate of a subset's evenly spread DNA. Profiling relied on immunoSEQ multiplex PCR, and the TCRdb table lists in-frame clones only, not all of them. In the table there are 800,000 to 1,200,000 clones, 75% to 80% of which are singletons. The sample comprised memory CD4+ T cells from PBMCs. Specified subset: CD45RA-negative fraction. The chain employs TRBV27 and TRBJ2-5; 9 positions match TRBD2. The TCR originated in a man between 18 and 35 years old in good health. Some clones in this sample may be carry-over from other donors' samples. The CDR3 coding sequence is TGTGCCAGCAGCCGCGTGGCACTAGCGGGCATCCAAGAGACCCAGTACTTC. Its protein product is CASSRVALAGIQETQYF.